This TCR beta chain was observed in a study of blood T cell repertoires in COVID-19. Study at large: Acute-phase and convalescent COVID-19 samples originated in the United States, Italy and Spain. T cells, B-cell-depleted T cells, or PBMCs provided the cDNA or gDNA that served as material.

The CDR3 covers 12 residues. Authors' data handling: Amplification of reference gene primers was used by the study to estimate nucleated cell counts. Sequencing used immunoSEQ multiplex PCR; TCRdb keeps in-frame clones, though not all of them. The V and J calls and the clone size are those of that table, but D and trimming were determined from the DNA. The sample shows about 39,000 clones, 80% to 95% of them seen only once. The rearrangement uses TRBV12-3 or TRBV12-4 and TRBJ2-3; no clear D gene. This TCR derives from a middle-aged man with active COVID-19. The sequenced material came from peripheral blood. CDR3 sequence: CATRTSTDTQYF. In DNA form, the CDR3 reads TGTGCTACTCGAACGAGCACAGATACGCAGTATTTT.